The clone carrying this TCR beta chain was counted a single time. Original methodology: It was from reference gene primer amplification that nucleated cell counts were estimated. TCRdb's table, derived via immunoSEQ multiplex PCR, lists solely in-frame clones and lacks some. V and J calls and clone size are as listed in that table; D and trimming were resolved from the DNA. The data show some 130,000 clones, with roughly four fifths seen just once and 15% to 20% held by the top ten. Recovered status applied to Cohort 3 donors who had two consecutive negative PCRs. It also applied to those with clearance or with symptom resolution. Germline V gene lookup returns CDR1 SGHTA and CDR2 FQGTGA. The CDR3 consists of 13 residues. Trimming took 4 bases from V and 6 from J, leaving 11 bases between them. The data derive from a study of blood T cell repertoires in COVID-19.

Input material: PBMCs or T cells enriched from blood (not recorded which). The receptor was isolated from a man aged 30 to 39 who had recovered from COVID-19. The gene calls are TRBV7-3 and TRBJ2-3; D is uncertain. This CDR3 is CASSSSVMDTQYF. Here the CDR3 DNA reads TGTGCCAGCAGCTCCTCGGTCATGGATACGCAGTATTTT.